A single sample gave rise to the 3 T cell receptor beta chains below, sequenced in a study of blood T cell repertoires in COVID-19. Clones were read by immunoSEQ multiplex PCR, and TCRdb kept only the in-frame ones, dropping some. Counted here are hundreds of thousands of clones, roughly 90% occurring once; the ten biggest clones make up 1.2%. Material: peripheral blood. All receptors come from a man aged 35 to 55 with acute or convalescent COVID-19.

This clone was seen a single time. The V and J genes are TRBV6-5 and TRBJ1-2, with D perhaps matching TRBD1 (6 bases). V lost 5 bases and J 6 bases, leaving 13 bases between the germline ends. Germline CDR1 reads MNHEY; CDR2 reads SVGAGI. The CDR3 is 13 residues long. The CDR3 reads CASSPTGEDGYTF. CDR3 DNA sequence: TGTGCCAGCAGTCCGACAGGTGAGGATGGCTACACCTTC.

The chain uses TRBV4-2 and TRBJ1-3; 12 positions agree with TRBD1. The CDR3 sequence is 17 residues long. V trimming: 4 bases; J trimming: 6 bases; junction bases outside the gene matches: 10. Germline lookup yields CDR1 LGHNA and CDR2 YNFKEQ. CDR3 sequence reads: CASSPTRRDRGQNTIYF. In DNA form, the CDR3 reads TGTGCCAGCAGCCCCACAAGACGGGACAGGGGGCAAAACACCATATATTTT.

The chain has TRBV2 and TRBJ1-1; 12 bases agree with TRBD1. V trimming: 6 bases; J trimming: 5 bases; junction bases outside the gene matches: 7. CDR3 length: 15 amino acids. Germline V gives CDR1 SNHLY, CDR2 FYNNEI. In DNA, the CDR3 is TGTGCCAGCAGGGGACAGGGGGCGCGAGAAACTGAAGCTTTCTTT. Amino acids: CASRGQGARETEAFF.